This passage covers 27 T cell receptor beta chains from one sample sequenced in a study of radiation and T cells in renal cell carcinoma. The data were produced by immunoSEQ multiplex PCR, yet TCRdb's version contains in-frame clones alone and is incomplete. The sample includes about 78,000 clones, nearly 90% of them seen just once. Time point described: blood 4 weeks post-SBRT, at nephrectomy. Treatment reported: 15 Gy SBRT to primary tumor, nephrectomy 4 weeks later. The sample consisted of blood, taken from a patient whose treatment included radiotherapy and nephrectomy. The receptors were sampled from a woman aged 65 to 85 with renal cell carcinoma.

The chain couples TRBV6-1 to TRBJ2-2; 7 bases map to TRBD1. V was clipped by 2 bases and J by 4 bases; unmatched bases: 4. CDR3 length equals 15 residues. Germline CDR1 and CDR2: MNHNS and SASEGT. DNA of the CDR3: TGTGCCAGCAGTGAAAGGGGACAGCCCACCGGGGAGCTGTTTTTT. Translation: CASSERGQPTGELFF.

The V and J genes are TRBV7-3 and TRBJ2-3; 12 positions agree with TRBD2. Germline V gene sequence: CDR1 SGHTA, CDR2 FQGTGA. With 5 bases clipped from V and 4 bases from J, the junction kept 10 bases outside the gene matches. This CDR3 has 17 residues. The DNA for the CDR3 is TGTGCCAGCAGCCCAAGGCTTACTAGCGGGGGGTCAGATACGCAGTATTTT. Its protein product is CASSPRLTSGGSDTQYF.

This rearrangement joins TRBV4-1 to TRBJ1-6; TRBD1 might be the D (5 bases). Deletions cut 2 bases from V and 3 bases from J, with 17 bases between. The CDR3 has 18 residues. The germline V gene encodes CDR1 MGHRA and CDR2 YSYEKL. CDR3: CASSQSVGTGFYNSPLHF. In DNA, the CDR3 is TGCGCCAGCAGCCAATCCGTTGGCACAGGTTTCTATAATTCACCCCTCCACTTT.

This chain uses TRBV4-1 with TRBJ1-2; D uncertain. V was trimmed by 4 bases and J by 4 bases, leaving 19 bases between them. CDR1 is MGHRA, CDR2 YSYEKL, per germline. This CDR3 contains 16 residues. Here the CDR3 DNA reads TGCGCCAGCAGCCCTTCCCCCGGGATGCTCTCCTATGGCTACACCTTC. This translates into CASSPSPGMLSYGYTF.

This chain links TRBV7-2 with TRBJ2-2, with a weak D call TRBD2 (5 bases). Germline CDR1 is SGHTA and CDR2 is FQGNSA. This CDR3 is built from 17 residues. V lost 3 bases, J lost 6 bases, and 20 bases lay in between. The CDR3 nucleotides are TGTGCCAGCAGCTTTCATCAAGCGGTAGGGTTGTCCGGGGAGCTGTTTTTT. Translating gives CASSFHQAVGLSGELFF.

This chain joins TRBV15 and TRBJ1-1; TRBD1 matches 7 bases. Germline V gives CDR1 LNHNV, CDR2 YYDKDF (reference sequence). The V and J ends lost 4 bases and 1 base, in that order; junction bases with no gene match: 0. The CDR3 runs 13 residues. DNA of the CDR3: TGTGCCACCAGCAACAGGGGGAACACTGAAGCTTTCTTT. The encoded protein is CATSNRGNTEAFF. Full variable domain (rest looked up from reference TRBV15 and TRBJ1-1): DAMVIQNPRYQVTQFGKPVTLSCSQTLNHNVMYWYQQKSSQAPKLLFHYYDKDFNNEADTPDNFQSRRPNTSFCFLDIRSPGLGDTAMYLCATSNRGNTEAFFGQGTRLTVV.

This clone is a singleton in its sample. The gene calls are TRBV5-1 and TRBJ1-2; 7 bases are a match to TRBD1. Germline lookup yields CDR1 SGHRS and CDR2 YFSETQ. V was clipped by 4 bases and J by 4 bases; unmatched bases: 7. The CDR3 sequence is 14 residues long. CDR3 DNA: TGCGCCAGCAGCAACAACAGGGGAACCTATGGCTACACCTTC. Translating gives CASSNNRGTYGYTF.

In regard to this clone: Here the CDR3 omits its conserved ending phenylalanine or tryptophan, so a read error is the likely source. V gene TRBV9 combines with J gene TRBJ2-7; 10 bases match TRBD2. This CDR3 region has 15 residues. V was clipped by 2 bases and J by 3 bases; unmatched bases: 5. Germline V gene data show CDR1 as SGDLS and CDR2 as YYNGEE. The CDR3 region has the DNA TGTGCCAGCAGCGTTACAGCGGGGGGGAACTACGAGCAGTACCTC. Protein sequence: CASSVTAGGNYEQYL.

The chain combines TRBV30 with TRBJ2-1; a possible D gene is TRBD2 (5 bases). CDR1 is GTSNPN and CDR2 is SVGIG in the germline V gene (reference sequence). The CDR3 consists of 12 residues. Trimming removed 0 bases at V and 10 bases at J, with 10 bases between. The CDR3 DNA reads as TGTGCCTGGAGTGTCCGAGGCGGGGAGCAGTTCTTC. Translation: CAWSVRGGEQFF.

CDR3 nucleotides: TGTGCCAGCAGGACAGGGGTATACAATGAGCAGTTCTTC. It is translated as CASRTGVYNEQFF. This chain joins TRBV6-5 and TRBJ2-1, with 8 bases that match TRBD1. This CDR3 is 13 amino acids long. The J segment lost 4 bases and the V segment lost 6 bases, leaving 2 bases of the junction unmatched. Germline lookup yields CDR1 MNHEY and CDR2 SVGAGI.

The chain recombines TRBV7-9 with TRBJ1-4; 7 bases map to TRBD1. The CDR3 spans 15 residues. Unmatched junction bases numbered 8, after V lost 5 bases and J lost 5 bases. The germline V gene has CDR1 SEHNR and CDR2 FQNEAQ (reference sequence). CDR3 protein: CASSGDSRTNEKLFF. CDR3 nucleotide sequence: TGTGCCAGCAGCGGGGACAGCCGAACGAATGAAAAACTGTTTTTT. The complete variable domain, with remaining parts taken from reference TRBV7-9 and TRBJ1-4, reads DTGVSQNPRHKITKRGQNVTFRCDPISEHNRLYWYRQTLGQGPEFLTYFQNEAQLEKSRLLSDRFSAERPKGSFSTLEIQRTEQGDSAMYLCASSGDSRTNEKLFFGSGTQLSVL.

J is TRBJ2-1 and V is TRBV11-2, with 12 bases aligning to TRBD2. The CDR3 has 14 amino acids. The trim removed 5 bases at V and 7 bases at J, leaving 3 bases unmatched. In germline, CDR1 is SGHAT, CDR2 FQNNGV. The CDR3 DNA reads TGTGCCAGCAGCACTACTAGCGGGGGGAATGAGCAGTTCTTC. Its translation: CASSTTSGGNEQFF.

CDR3 region: CASSPFDRVNTEAFF. In DNA, the CDR3 is TGTGCCAGCAGCCCCTTCGACAGGGTGAACACTGAAGCTTTCTTT. J is TRBJ1-1 and V is TRBV5-5, with 7 bases aligning to TRBD1. Germline assignment: CDR1 SGHKS and CDR2 YYEKEE (reference sequence). The CDR3 loop spans 15 amino acids. Unmatched junction bases numbered 6, after V lost 4 bases and J lost 0 bases.

This chain joins TRBV19 and TRBJ2-7; either TRBD1 or TRBD2 may fit D (6 bases each). The CDR3 loop spans 13 amino acids. Germline lookup yields CDR1 LNHDA and CDR2 SQIVND (reference sequence). Trimming shortened V by 3 bases and J by 5 bases, and 11 bases separated the two germline ends. CDR3 nucleotide sequence: TGTGCCAGTAGTATTCACAGGGAGGACGAGCAGTACTTC. This sequence encodes CASSIHREDEQYF.

The chain employs TRBV19 and TRBJ2-5, with a possible D match to TRBD1 (5 bases). Trimming stripped 3 bases from V and 2 bases from J, with 10 bases between. CDR1 LNHDA and CDR2 SQIVND come from the germline V gene (reference sequence). CDR3 length: 14 residues. DNA of the CDR3: TGTGCCAGTAGTATTTGGGGCAGGCAAGAGACCCAGTACTTC. Translation: CASSIWGRQETQYF.

The rearrangement links TRBV6-1 to TRBJ2-1, with 7 bases that match TRBD1. V gave up 6 bases and J gave up 4 bases; unmatched junction bases: 6. Germline V gene data show CDR1 as MNHNS and CDR2 as SASEGT. The CDR3 sequence is 14 residues long. The CDR3 here is CASRVGTAYNEQFF. The CDR3 DNA follows: TGTGCCAGCAGAGTCGGGACAGCTTACAATGAGCAGTTCTTC.

V usage is TRBV4-3 and J usage is TRBJ1-1; the match to TRBD1 covers 8 bases. This CDR3 spans 17 amino acids. CDR1 and CDR2 from the germline V gene are LGHNA and YSLEER. V shed 0 bases and J 3 bases; nucleotides not matched to a gene: 9. The CDR3 DNA is TGCGCCAGCAGCCAAGACCCCGACAGGGGCAAATACACTGAAGCTTTCTTT. This translates into CASSQDPDRGKYTEAFF.

The chain has TRBV6-5 and TRBJ2-7, with 7 bases lining up with TRBD1. CDR1 is MNHEY, CDR2 SVGAGI, per germline. The J segment lost 6 bases and the V segment lost 5 bases, leaving 4 bases of the junction unmatched. The length of the CDR3 is 12 residues. Written as DNA, the CDR3 is TGTGCCAGCAGTCACACAGGGGCCGAGCAGTACTTC. Amino acid sequence: CASSHTGAEQYF.

V is TRBV10-3 and J is TRBJ2-1; 8 bases fit TRBD1. V dropped 6 bases and J dropped 9; count of bases not matched to a gene: 4. The CDR3 sequence is 12 residues long. Germline CDR1 and CDR2: ENHRY and SYGVKD. For the CDR3, the DNA is TGTGCCATCAGGTCAGGGGGCGGTGAGCAGTTCTTC. Protein: CAIRSGGGEQFF.

CDR3 in DNA: TGTGCCAGCAGTGAGGTCAGGGGAACTGAAGCTTTCTTT. Translation: CASSEVRGTEAFF. V gene TRBV2 combines with J gene TRBJ1-1, with TRBD1 as a possible D gene (6 bases). Trimming left V 3 bases short and J 5 bases short, with 10 bases between. From germline, CDR1 is SNHLY and CDR2 FYNNEI. This CDR3 is built from 13 residues.

The chain employs TRBV2 and TRBJ2-3; 10 nucleotides match TRBD1. Germline values: CDR1 SNHLY, CDR2 FYNNEI. The CDR3 runs to 15 residues. Unmatched junction bases numbered 3, after V lost 6 bases and J lost 0 bases. DNA for the CDR3: TGTGCCAGCAGAGGGACAGGGGATAGCACAGATACGCAGTATTTT. This gives the protein CASRGTGDSTDTQYF.

This chain uses TRBV19 with TRBJ1-2, with D possibly being TRBD1 (6 bases). CDR3 length: 14 amino acids. Germline V gene lookup returns CDR1 LNHDA and CDR2 SQIVND (reference sequence). V shed 4 bases and J shed 6 bases, with 15 bases lying between them. The CDR3 loop reads CASSSGGRVNGYTF. The CDR3 DNA sequence: TGTGCCAGTAGTAGTGGGGGGCGCGTTAATGGCTACACCTTC.

The J gene is TRBJ1-6, the V gene TRBV4-1, with 9 nucleotides matching TRBD1. The CDR3 loop spans 15 amino acids. Per the germline V gene, CDR1 is MGHRA and CDR2 is YSYEKL. V lost 1 base and J lost 6; bases outside the gene matches: 1. The chain's CDR3 is CASSQGDRVNSPLHF. The DNA of the CDR3 is TGCGCCAGCAGCCAAGGGGACAGGGTTAATTCACCCCTCCACTTT.

The chain uses TRBV7-9 and TRBJ2-3; TRBD2 might be the D (5 bases). CDR1 SEHNR and CDR2 FQNEAQ come from the germline V gene (reference sequence). V lost 5 bases and J lost 8, with 11 bases in between. The length of the CDR3 is 12 residues. CDR3 sequence (DNA): TGTGCCAGCAGCCCTTTTGGAGGTACGCAGTATTTT. It translates to CASSPFGGTQYF. The full variable domain, with the rest looked up from reference TRBV7-9 and TRBJ2-3, is DTGVSQNPRHKITKRGQNVTFRCDPISEHNRLYWYRQTLGQGPEFLTYFQNEAQLEKSRLLSDRFSAERPKGSFSTLEIQRTEQGDSAMYLCASSPFGGTQYFGPGTRLTVL.

The chain couples TRBV30 to TRBJ1-2, with D perhaps matching TRBD1 (6 bases). This CDR3 has 11 residues. V was trimmed by 3 bases and J by 6 bases, leaving 8 bases between them. CDR1 and CDR2 (germline): GTSNPN, SVGIG (reference sequence). The CDR3 nucleotides are TGTGCCTGGAGGGACAGTCATGGCTACACCTTC. It specifies CAWRDSHGYTF.

J is TRBJ1-3 and V is TRBV6-1, with 8 bases lining up with TRBD1. The CDR3 spans 14 residues. CDR1 MNHNS and CDR2 SASEGT come from the germline V gene. The ends lost 6 bases at V and 4 bases at J; junction bases unmatched: 5. The CDR3 loop is CASRTGTGGNTIYF. The CDR3 DNA sequence: TGTGCCAGCAGAACCGGGACAGGAGGAAACACCATATATTTT.

The chain is built from TRBV4-1 and TRBJ1-2; tentative D call: TRBD1 (6 bases). The CDR3 contains 13 residues. V lost 1 base, J lost 8 bases, and 11 bases lay in between. CDR1 and CDR2 (germline): MGHRA, YSYEKL. The CDR3 coding sequence is TGCGCCAGCAGCCAAGGAAGGGGGGAAGGCTACACCTTC. Protein product: CASSQGRGEGYTF.